This is a list of T cell receptor beta chains from one sample in a study of control samples from healthy donors and cancer patients. Method: immunoSEQ multiplex PCR; TCRdb's copy keeps in-frame clones and lacks some. The sample has about 94,000 clones, about nine tenths seen once. The sequenced sample was blood. Receptors were obtained from a woman between 18 and 29 years old in good health. The CDR3 runs from the conserved cysteine through the conserved F or W. The D gene is left open where the match is weak.

D gene	J gene	V gene	CDR3 DNA	CDR3 protein
.	TRBJ1-1	TRBV5-1	TGCGCCAGCAGCTACTCAGGGGATATGAACACTGAAGCTTTCTTT	CASSYSGDMNTEAFF
TRBD1	TRBJ1-4	TRBV3-1/TRBV3-2	TGTGCCAGCAGCCAACGGACAGGGGGAGGTGAAAAACTGTTTTTT	CASSQRTGGGEKLFF
TRBD2	TRBJ2-7	TRBV4-2	TGTGCCAGCAGCCAAGGACTAGCGGGGTCCTACGAGCAGTACTTC	CASSQGLAGSYEQYF
.	TRBJ1-5	TRBV28	TGTGCCAGCACCCCAGAGGCCAGGTGGAGCAATCAGCCCCAGCATTTT	CASTPEARWSNQPQHF
.	TRBJ2-7	TRBV6-6	TGTGCCAGCAGTTCCCAGGGATACGAGCAGTACTTC	CASSSQGYEQYF
TRBD1	TRBJ1-5	TRBV2	TGTGCCAGCAGTTTAGACAGGGACCAGCCCCAGCATTTT	CASSLDRDQPQHF
.	TRBJ1-2	TRBV3-1/TRBV3-2	TGTGCCAGCAGCCGGGGGTTGTCAAAGGGCTACACCTTC	CASSRGLSKGYTF
.	TRBJ1-3	TRBV18	TGTGCCAGCTCACCCGAGGTGATCTCTGGAAACACCATATATTTT	CASSPEVISGNTIYF
.	TRBJ1-1	TRBV28	TGTGCCAGCAGCCGATCGCCTTCCGGAGATGAAGCTTTCTTT	CASSRSPSGDEAFF
TRBD2	TRBJ2-3	TRBV6-5	TGTGCCAGCAGTTACTCCGGGGAGGGGTCAACAGATACGCAGTATTTT	CASSYSGEGSTDTQYF